These 25 T cell receptor beta chains share one sample of origin, sequenced in a study of OX40 agonist ivuxolimab in advanced cancers. Profiling relied on immunoSEQ multiplex PCR, and the TCRdb table lists in-frame clones only, not all of them. The repertoire holds under 80,000 clones, 86% seen once, with roughly 8% in the top ten. Sequences were derived from CD4+ or CD8+ T cells sorted from blood, sampled in a trial of the OX40 agonist ivuxolimab. All receptors come from an adult with an advanced solid tumor such as melanoma, head and neck, liver or kidney cancer.

The chain employs TRBV5-5 and TRBJ2-3; D unclear. V was cut by 3 bases and J by 2 bases, with 1 base left in between. Germline-derived CDR1 and CDR2 are SGHKS and YYEKEE (reference sequence). The CDR3 consists of 11 residues. The DNA of the CDR3 is TGTGCCAGCAGCTCCACAGATACGCAGTATTTT. It is translated as CASSSTDTQYF.

The chain joins TRBV4-1 to TRBJ2-1, with 9 bases fitting TRBD2. J was trimmed by 6 bases and V by 1 base; bases with no gene match: 4. Germline CDR1 and CDR2: MGHRA and YSYEKL. The CDR3 has 15 amino acids. CDR3 region: CASSQGLAALNEQFF. The CDR3 DNA sequence: TGCGCCAGCAGCCAAGGACTAGCGGCTCTCAATGAGCAGTTCTTC.

This chain connects TRBV2 to TRBJ2-3; D is possibly TRBD2 (5 bases). CDR3 length equals 12 residues. CDR1 is SNHLY and CDR2 is FYNNEI in the germline V gene. V was shortened by 9 bases and J by 2 bases, with 9 bases between the two germline ends. The CDR3 reads CARGSNTDTQYF. CDR3 DNA sequence: TGTGCCAGAGGGAGTAACACAGATACGCAGTATTTT.

This chain uses TRBV7-2 with TRBJ1-5, with 7 bases fitting TRBD1. Germline CDR1 SGHTA, CDR2 FQGNSA. The CDR3 consists of 16 residues. J gave up 11 bases and V 0 bases, and 13 bases lay outside the gene matches. CDR3 in amino acids: CASSLAGTAELMAQHF. Here the CDR3 DNA reads TGTGCCAGCAGCTTAGCCGGGACAGCCGAACTGATGGCCCAGCATTTT.

This chain links TRBV11-2 with TRBJ1-1, with D uncertain. Germline assignment: CDR1 SGHAT and CDR2 FQNNGV. Trimming stripped 2 bases from V and 1 base from J, with 14 bases between. This CDR3 spans 16 amino acids. DNA for the CDR3: TGTGCCAGCAGCTTATCGGGAGTTAACCCGAACACTGAAGCTTTCTTT. It specifies CASSLSGVNPNTEAFF.

The chain couples TRBV7-8 to TRBJ2-2, with D hard to call. With 1 base removed from V and 1 base from J, the gap between germline ends came to 4 bases. The CDR3 loop spans 14 amino acids. CDR1 and CDR2 (germline): SGHVS, FQNEAQ. The CDR3 DNA sequence: TGTGCCAGCAGCTTAGGCTGGAACACCGGGGAGCTGTTTTTT. This codes for CASSLGWNTGELFF.

This clone was detected only a few times. This chain links TRBV30 with TRBJ1-5; 7 nucleotides align to TRBD1. Unmatched junction bases numbered 1, after V lost 4 bases and J lost 1 base. CDR3 length: 13 amino acids. Germline V gene data show CDR1 as GTSNPN and CDR2 as SVGIG (reference sequence). The CDR3 sequence: CAWTTGSNQPQHF. CDR3 sequence (DNA): TGTGCCTGGACGACAGGGAGCAATCAGCCCCAGCATTTT.

In this sample, this clone turned up once. The rearrangement uses TRBV5-1 and TRBJ2-1; D may be TRBD2 (5 bases). The V end lost 4 bases, the J end lost 4 bases, and 12 bases lay between the germline ends. Germline V CDR1 and CDR2: SGHRS, YFSETQ. The CDR3 length is 14 residues. The CDR3 spells CASSQGGLYNEQFF. The CDR3 DNA follows: TGCGCCAGCAGCCAAGGAGGACTTTACAATGAGCAGTTCTTC.

A single count supports this clone. The rearrangement joins TRBV11-3 to TRBJ2-1; 7 positions agree with TRBD1. CDR3 length: 16 residues. Trimming at V came to 2 bases and at J to 7 bases, leaving 11 bases not matched to a gene. CDR1 is SGHNT and CDR2 is YENEEA in the germline V gene. The CDR3 bases are TGTGCCAGCAGCTTATTCTCACAGGGGATTACTAATGAGCAGTTCTTC. This translates into CASSLFSQGITNEQFF.

This clone was seen a single time. The rearrangement joins TRBV7-9 to TRBJ1-4; tentative D call: TRBD1 (5 bases). Germline V CDR1 and CDR2: SEHNR, FQNEAQ (reference sequence). Trimming pared 3 bases from V and 0 bases from J, leaving 8 bases between. The CDR3 runs 15 residues. The CDR3 here is CASSLLGATNEKLFF. CDR3 in DNA: TGTGCCAGCAGCTTGTTGGGGGCAACTAATGAAAAACTGTTTTTT.

CDR3 in DNA: TGTGCCAGCAGCTTGGCTGGGGGAAAGAACACTGAAGCTTTCTTT. Protein sequence: CASSLAGGKNTEAFF. The chain recombines TRBV5-4 with TRBJ1-1; maybe TRBD1 (5 bases). This CDR3 has 15 amino acids. The V end lost 0 bases, the J end lost 1 base, and 10 bases lay between the germline ends. Germline CDR1 reads SGHNT; CDR2 reads YYREEE (reference sequence).

The gene calls are TRBV27 and TRBJ1-5, with a weak D call TRBD1 (5 bases). There are 15 residues in the CDR3. Germline CDR1 is MNHEY and CDR2 is SMNVEV (reference sequence). The ends were cut back, 5 bases at V and 4 bases at J, with 15 bases in the middle. CDR3 amino acids: CASSLQGRVNQPQHF. The CDR3 coding sequence is TGTGCCAGCAGTCTCCAGGGACGGGTTAATCAGCCCCAGCATTTT.

The rearrangement links TRBV20-1 to TRBJ2-5, with no clear D. Trimming pared 2 bases from V and 1 base from J, leaving 2 bases between. Germline V gene data show CDR1 as DFQATT and CDR2 as SNEGSKA (reference sequence). This CDR3 contains 11 residues. CDR3 nucleotide sequence: TGCAGTGCTAGACCCCAAGAGACCCAGTACTTC. Residues: CSARPQETQYF.

The rearrangement links TRBV29-1 to TRBJ1-1; D uncertain. The germline CDR1 and CDR2 sequences are SQVTM and ANQGSEA. The CDR3 loop spans 12 amino acids. V was pared by 6 bases and J by 4 bases, with 12 bases between. The CDR3 spells CSVSRSLTEAFF. The CDR3 bases are TGCAGCGTCTCGCGTAGCCTCACTGAAGCTTTCTTT.

The chain combines TRBV6-5 with TRBJ2-5; TRBD2 matches at 10 bases. The CDR3 extends over 15 amino acids. Unmatched junction bases numbered 10, after V lost 7 bases and J lost 5 bases. Germline lookup yields CDR1 MNHEY and CDR2 SVGAGI. The CDR3 coding sequence is TGTGCCAGCATTCGAGCGGGAGGGGCAGGGGAGACCCAGTACTTC. Translation: CASIRAGGAGETQYF.

V gene TRBV2 combines with J gene TRBJ2-7; D is perhaps TRBD1 (6 bases). The V gene lost 5 bases and the J gene lost 3 bases, with 14 bases spanning the gap. Germline V CDR1 and CDR2: SNHLY, FYNNEI. The CDR3 sequence is 14 residues long. This CDR3 is CASSIQGPIYEQYF. In DNA form, the CDR3 reads TGTGCCAGCAGTATACAGGGACCTATCTACGAGCAGTACTTC.

This clone came up a few times. The DNA of the CDR3 is TGTGCCAGCAGTACTCTCAAGAGTGCGAATCAGCCCCAGCATTTT. Protein: CASSTLKSANQPQHF. The genes are TRBV28 and TRBJ1-5; D gene uncertain. Germline CDR1 and CDR2: MDHEN and SYDVKM. The CDR3 covers 15 residues. The ends were cut back, 5 bases at V and 4 bases at J, with 15 bases in the middle.

The chain combines TRBV7-2 with TRBJ1-1, with TRBD1 as a possible D gene (5 bases). The V and J ends lost 2 bases and 4 bases respectively, with 11 bases between them. This CDR3 has 14 residues. CDR1 and CDR2 (germline): SGHTA, FQGNSA. CDR3 in DNA: TGTGCCAGCAGCTTAAGAGGGGATAGCACTGAAGCTTTCTTT. Translating gives CASSLRGDSTEAFF.

There are a few counts of this clone. The chain uses TRBV7-6 and TRBJ2-3, with D unclear. V gave up 1 base and J gave up 4 bases, with 6 bases separating them. The CDR3 sequence is 13 residues long. The germline gives CDR1 SGHVS, CDR2 FNYEAQ. CDR3 residues: CASSLGSADTQYF. In DNA, the CDR3 is TGTGCCAGCAGCTTAGGGAGCGCAGATACGCAGTATTTT.

CDR3 in DNA: TGTGCCAGCAGTCGAGACAGGGAATACACTGAAGCTTTCTTT. The encoded protein is CASSRDREYTEAFF. The chain is built from TRBV6-6 and TRBJ1-1; 7 positions match TRBD1. The length of the CDR3 is 14 residues. Looked up from germline, CDR1 is MNHNY and CDR2 is SVGAGI (reference sequence). Trimming removed 5 bases from V and 3 bases from J; junction bases left unmatched: 6.

The chain recombines TRBV6-5 with TRBJ2-1; TRBD2 matches 7 bases. The CDR3 has 14 residues. V trimming: 4 bases; J trimming: 3 bases; junction bases outside the gene matches: 3. Per the germline V gene, CDR1 is MNHEY and CDR2 is SVGAGI. CDR3 nucleotide sequence: TGTGCCAGCAGTTTATCGGGGGGCTACAATGAGCAGTTCTTC. This translates into CASSLSGGYNEQFF.

This sequence joins TRBV5-1 and TRBJ1-5, with D maybe TRBD1 (6 bases). The V gene lost 4 bases and the J gene lost 4 bases, with 9 bases spanning the gap. The germline gives CDR1 SGHRS, CDR2 YFSETQ. There are 13 residues in the CDR3. The CDR3 reads CASSQGTNQPQHF. The CDR3 coding sequence is TGCGCCAGCAGCCAAGGGACAAATCAGCCCCAGCATTTT.

The J gene is TRBJ1-2, the V gene TRBV11-3; D unresolved. With 2 bases removed from V and 8 bases from J, the gap between germline ends came to 9 bases. The germline V gene encodes CDR1 SGHNT and CDR2 YENEEA. This CDR3 has 12 amino acids. Written as DNA, the CDR3 is TGTGCCAGCAGCTTACCCAATTCGGGCTACACCTTC. Encoded protein: CASSLPNSGYTF.

The gene calls are TRBV9 and TRBJ1-1; TRBD1 matches 7 bases. Germline lookup yields CDR1 SGDLS and CDR2 YYNGEE. V shed 3 bases, J shed 0 bases, and the junction held 14 bases outside the gene matches. The CDR3 is made up of 18 amino acids. Here the CDR3 reads CASSATGTGAGMNTEAFF. Written as DNA, the CDR3 is TGTGCCAGCAGCGCCACTGGCACAGGGGCGGGGATGAACACTGAAGCTTTCTTT.

This chain connects TRBV7-2 to TRBJ2-1; D is ambiguous. The CDR3 sequence is 12 residues long. V was trimmed by 5 bases and J by 10 bases, leaving 12 bases between them. CDR1 and CDR2 from the germline V gene are SGHTA and FQGNSA. CDR3 residues: CASSLTRNEQFF. The CDR3, as DNA: TGTGCCAGCAGCCTAACAAGAAACGAGCAGTTCTTC.